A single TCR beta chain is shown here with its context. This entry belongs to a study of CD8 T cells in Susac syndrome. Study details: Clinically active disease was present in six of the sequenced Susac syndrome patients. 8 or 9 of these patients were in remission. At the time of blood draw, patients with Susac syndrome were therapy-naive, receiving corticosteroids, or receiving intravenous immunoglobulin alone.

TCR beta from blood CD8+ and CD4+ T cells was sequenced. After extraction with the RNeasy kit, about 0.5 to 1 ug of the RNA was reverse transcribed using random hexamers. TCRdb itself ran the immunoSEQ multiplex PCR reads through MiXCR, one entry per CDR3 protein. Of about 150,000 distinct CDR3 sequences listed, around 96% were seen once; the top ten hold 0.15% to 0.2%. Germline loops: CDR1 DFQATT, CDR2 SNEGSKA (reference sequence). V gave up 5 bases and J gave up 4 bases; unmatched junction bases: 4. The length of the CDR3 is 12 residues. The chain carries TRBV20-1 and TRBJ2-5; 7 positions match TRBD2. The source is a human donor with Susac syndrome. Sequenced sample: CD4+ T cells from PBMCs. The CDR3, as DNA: TGCAGTGCTGGAGCGGGGCCAGAGACCCAGTACTTC. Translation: CSAGAGPETQYF.